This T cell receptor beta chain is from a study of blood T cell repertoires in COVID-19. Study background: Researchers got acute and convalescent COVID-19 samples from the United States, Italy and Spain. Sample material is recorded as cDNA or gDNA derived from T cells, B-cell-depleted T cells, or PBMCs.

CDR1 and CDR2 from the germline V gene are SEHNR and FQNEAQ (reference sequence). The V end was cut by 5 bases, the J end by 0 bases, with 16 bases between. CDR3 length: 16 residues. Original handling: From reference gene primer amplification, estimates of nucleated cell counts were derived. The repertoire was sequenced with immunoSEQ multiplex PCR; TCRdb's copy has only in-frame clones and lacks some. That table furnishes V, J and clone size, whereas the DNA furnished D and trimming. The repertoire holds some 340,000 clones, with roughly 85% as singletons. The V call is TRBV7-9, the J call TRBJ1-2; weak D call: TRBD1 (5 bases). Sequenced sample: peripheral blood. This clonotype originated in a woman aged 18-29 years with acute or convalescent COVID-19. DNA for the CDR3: TGTGCCAGCAGCCCCCGAGGGACTCAAGCTAACTATGGCTACACCTTC. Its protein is CASSPRGTQANYGYTF.